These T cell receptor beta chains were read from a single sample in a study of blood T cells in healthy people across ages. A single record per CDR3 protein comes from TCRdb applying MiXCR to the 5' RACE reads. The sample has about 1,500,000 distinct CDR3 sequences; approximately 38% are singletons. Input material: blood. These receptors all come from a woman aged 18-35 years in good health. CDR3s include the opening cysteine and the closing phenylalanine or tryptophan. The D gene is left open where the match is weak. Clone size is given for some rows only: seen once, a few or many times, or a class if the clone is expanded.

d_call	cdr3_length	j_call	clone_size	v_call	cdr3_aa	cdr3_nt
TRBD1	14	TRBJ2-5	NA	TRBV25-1	CASSESKGAKTQYF	TGTGCCAGCAGTGAATCAAAGGGGGCGAAGACCCAGTACTTC
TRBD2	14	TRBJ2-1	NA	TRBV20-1	CSATIAGGLGEQFF	TGCAGTGCTACTATAGCGGGAGGGTTAGGTGAGCAGTTCTTC
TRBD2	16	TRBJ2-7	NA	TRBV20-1	CSALLRTSGRAYEQYF	TGCAGTGCCTTACTCCGAACTAGCGGGAGGGCCTACGAGCAGTACTTC
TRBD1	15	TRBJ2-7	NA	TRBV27	CASSLSGTGSLEQYF	TGTGCCAGCAGTTTATCCGGGACAGGGTCCCTCGAGCAGTACTTC
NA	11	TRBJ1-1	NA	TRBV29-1	CSGHGNTEAFF	TGCAGCGGGCACGGGAACACTGAAGCTTTCTTT
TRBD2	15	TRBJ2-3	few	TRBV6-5	CASSYSLAGGDTQYF	TGTGCCAGCAGTTACTCCCTAGCGGGGGGGGATACGCAGTATTTT
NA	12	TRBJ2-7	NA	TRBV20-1	CSALDSPYEQYF	TGCAGTGCCCTGGACAGCCCGTACGAGCAGTACTTC
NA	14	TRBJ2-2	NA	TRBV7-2	CASSLASVPGELFF	TGTGCCAGCAGCTTAGCTAGCGTTCCCGGGGAGCTGTTTTTT
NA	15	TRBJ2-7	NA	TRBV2	CASSENKPETYEQYF	TGTGCCAGCAGTGAAAACAAGCCTGAAACCTACGAGCAGTACTTC
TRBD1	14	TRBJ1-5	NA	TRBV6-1	CASITGGEGQPQHF	TGTGCCAGCATTACAGGGGGCGAGGGTCAGCCCCAGCATTTT
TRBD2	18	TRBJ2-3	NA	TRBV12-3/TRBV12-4	CASSLTFGLAGSTDTQYF	TGTGCCAGCAGTTTGACTTTTGGACTAGCGGGAAGCACAGATACGCAGTATTTT
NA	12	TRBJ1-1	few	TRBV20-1	CSARVQGSEAFF	TGCAGTGCTAGAGTACAGGGCTCTGAAGCTTTCTTT
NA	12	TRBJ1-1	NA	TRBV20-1	CSASQGMAEAFF	TGCAGTGCTAGCCAGGGAATGGCTGAAGCTTTCTTT
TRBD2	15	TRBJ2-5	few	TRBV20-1	CSAPRTSRNLETQYF	TGCAGTGCTCCGCGGACTAGTCGGAATTTGGAGACCCAGTACTTC
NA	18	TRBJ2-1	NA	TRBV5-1	CASSLGSSGSTPNNEQFF	TGCGCCAGCAGCTTGGGGTCGAGCGGGTCCACCCCAAACAATGAGCAGTTCTTC
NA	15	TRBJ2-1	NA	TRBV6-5	CASSSNRLSSYEQFF	TGTGCCAGCAGTTCGAACAGGCTATCCTCCTACGAGCAGTTCTTC
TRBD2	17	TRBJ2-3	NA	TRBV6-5	CASSYAPLAGGADTQYF	TGTGCCAGCAGTTACGCCCCACTAGCGGGAGGGGCAGATACGCAGTATTTT
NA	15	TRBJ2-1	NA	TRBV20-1	CSARAGSSSYNEQFF	TGCAGTGCTAGGGCAGGGTCCAGCTCCTACAATGAGCAGTTCTTC
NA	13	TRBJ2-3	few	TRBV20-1	CSAVGRGTDTQYF	TGCAGTGCTGTAGGGCGAGGAACAGATACGCAGTATTTT
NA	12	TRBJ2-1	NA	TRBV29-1	CSVVWANNEQFF	TGCAGCGTTGTGTGGGCGAACAATGAGCAGTTCTTC
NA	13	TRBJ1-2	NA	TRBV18	CASSPASNYGYTF	TGTGCCAGCTCACCCGCCTCCAACTATGGCTACACCTTC
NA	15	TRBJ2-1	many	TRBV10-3	CAISPQGGSYNEQFF	TGTGCCATCAGTCCCCAGGGGGGGTCCTACAATGAGCAGTTCTTC
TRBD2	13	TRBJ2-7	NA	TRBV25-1	CASTQGLAYEQYF	TGTGCCAGCACCCAGGGACTAGCCTACGAGCAGTACTTC
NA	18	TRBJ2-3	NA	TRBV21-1	CASSKALAGDTSTDTQYF	TGTGCCAGCAGCAAAGCACTAGCGGGAGACACTAGCACAGATACGCAGTATTTT
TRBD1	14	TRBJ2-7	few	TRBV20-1	CSAKIGQGAYEQYF	TGCAGTGCTAAGATCGGACAGGGGGCCTACGAGCAGTACTTC
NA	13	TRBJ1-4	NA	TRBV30	CACARDGLEKLFF	TGTGCCTGCGCCCGGGACGGACTTGAAAAACTGTTTTTT
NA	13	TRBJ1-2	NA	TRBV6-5	CASSFPQGRGYTF	TGTGCCAGCAGTTTCCCACAGGGCCGGGGCTACACCTTC
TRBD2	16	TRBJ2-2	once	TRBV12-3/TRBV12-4	CASSATSGDGAGELFF	TGTGCCAGCAGTGCCACTAGCGGGGACGGGGCCGGGGAGCTGTTTTTT
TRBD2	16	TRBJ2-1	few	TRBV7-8	CASSLRTRFSYNEQFF	TGTGCCAGCAGCCTGAGGACTAGGTTTTCCTACAATGAGCAGTTCTTC
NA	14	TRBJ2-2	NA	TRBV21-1	CASNEKARAGELFF	TGTGCCAGCAACGAGAAGGCAAGGGCCGGGGAGCTGTTTTTT
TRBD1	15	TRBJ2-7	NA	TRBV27	CASSLPGTGTAEQYF	TGTGCCAGCAGCCTTCCCGGGACAGGGACGGCCGAGCAGTACTTC
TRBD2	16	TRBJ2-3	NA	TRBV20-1	CSAKSKTSGSADTQYF	TGCAGTGCTAAATCGAAGACTAGCGGGAGCGCAGATACGCAGTATTTT
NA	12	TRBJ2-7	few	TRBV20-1	CSASGLGDEQYF	TGCAGTGCTAGCGGGCTTGGGGACGAGCAGTACTTC
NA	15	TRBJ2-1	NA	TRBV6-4	CASRRRDSSYNEQFF	TGTGCCAGCAGAAGGCGGGATAGCTCCTACAATGAGCAGTTCTTC
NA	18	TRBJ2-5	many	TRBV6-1	CASSDSPAGRPGSETQYF	TGTGCCAGCAGTGATTCCCCTGCAGGGCGACCCGGATCAGAGACCCAGTACTTC
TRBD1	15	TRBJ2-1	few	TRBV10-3	CAISEPLTGDETQFF	TGTGCCATCAGTGAGCCCCTAACAGGGGATGAGACCCAGTTCTTC
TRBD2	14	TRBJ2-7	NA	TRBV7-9	CASSLGGSIHEQYF	TGTGCCAGCAGTCTGGGCGGGAGTATTCACGAGCAGTACTTC
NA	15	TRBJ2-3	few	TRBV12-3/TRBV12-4	CASSSLVVSPDTQYF	TGTGCCAGCAGTTCTCTTGTTGTCTCCCCAGATACGCAGTATTTT
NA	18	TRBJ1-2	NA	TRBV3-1	CASSQEGSSRGFLYGYTF	TGTGCCAGCAGCCAAGAGGGTTCCAGCAGGGGCTTTTTGTATGGCTACACCTTC
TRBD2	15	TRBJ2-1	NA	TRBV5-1	CASTLTSGRGNEQFF	TGCGCCAGTACACTAACTAGCGGGAGGGGGAATGAGCAGTTCTTC
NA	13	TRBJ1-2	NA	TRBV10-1	CASSYNQEAGYTF	TGCGCCAGCTCTTACAACCAAGAGGCGGGCTACACCTTC
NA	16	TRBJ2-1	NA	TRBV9	CASSPLRGAVYNEQFF	TGTGCCAGCAGCCCACTACGGGGGGCAGTCTACAATGAGCAGTTCTTC
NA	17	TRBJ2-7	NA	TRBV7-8	CASTPWGTAYLDYEQYF	TGTGCCAGCACCCCCTGGGGCACAGCGTACCTCGACTACGAGCAGTACTTC
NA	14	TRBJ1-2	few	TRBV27	CASSSTGRGYGYTF	TGTGCCAGCAGCAGCACGGGGCGGGGGTATGGCTACACCTTC
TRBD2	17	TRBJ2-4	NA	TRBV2	CASSALGLAGGGDIQYF	TGTGCCAGCAGTGCGCTGGGACTAGCGGGAGGGGGGGACATTCAGTACTTC
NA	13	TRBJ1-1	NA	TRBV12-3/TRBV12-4	CASSLEARGEAFF	TGTGCCAGCAGTTTAGAGGCCCGGGGTGAAGCTTTCTTT
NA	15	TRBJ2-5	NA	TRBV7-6	CASSLRLGTQETQYF	TGTGCCAGCAGCTTACGGTTAGGAACACAAGAGACCCAGTACTTC
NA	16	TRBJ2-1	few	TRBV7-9	CASSLVMAGGYNEQFF	TGTGCCAGCAGCTTAGTCATGGCGGGTGGTTACAATGAGCAGTTCTTC
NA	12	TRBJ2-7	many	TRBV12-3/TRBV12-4	CASSKQDYEQYF	TGTGCCAGCAGTAAACAGGACTACGAGCAGTACTTC